This TCR beta chain was recorded in a study of blood T cell repertoires in COVID-19. Study at large: Sites in the United States, Italy and Spain provided acute and convalescent COVID-19 samples.

This clone was seen only once. This CDR3 region has 14 residues. CDR1 and CDR2 from the germline V gene are MNHEY and SMNVEV (reference sequence). Germline trimming cut 6 bases from V and 3 bases from J; bases unmatched to any gene: 4. In the original workflow: Reference gene primer amplification in the assay estimated nucleated cell counts. Sequenced by immunoSEQ multiplex PCR; TCRdb stores in-frame clones only, minus some. D and trimming were read from the DNA, whereas the V and J calls and clone size are those reported in that table. The table has 350,000 to 400,000 clones, 89% seen once. Categorization into cohorts depended on clinical history that participants reported.

The rearrangement joins TRBV27 to TRBJ1-4, with 7 positions matching TRBD1. The sequence derives from a woman in her twenties or thirties who had recovered from COVID-19. Sequencing input: PBMCs or T cells enriched from blood (not recorded which). The CDR3 DNA follows: TGTGCCAGCAGCCCGACAGGGTCTAATGAAAAACTGTTTTTT. Encoded protein: CASSPTGSNEKLFF.